This TCR beta chain was captured in a study of T cell repertoires in ileal Crohn's disease. Looking at the study overall: Postoperative therapy was given to about half: more than 10 thiopurines, fewer than 20 anti-TNF agents. Study-level results: Clonality above 26.8% at surgery always came with endoscopic recurrence. Compared with CD4 T cells, sorted CD8 cells carried more expanded clones.

Comments on this clone: Its antigen is undetermined.

The germline gives CDR1 SGHDT, CDR2 YYEEEE. The V end was cut by 3 bases, the J end by 8 bases, with 13 bases between. CDR3 length equals 13 residues. Each sample's TCRB immunosequencing used around 500 nanograms of biopsy DNA. Sequencing was performed with immunoSEQ multiplex PCR; in TCRdb, only in-frame clones are kept and a portion is missing. The sample yields more than 6,500 clones, 60% to 80% seen once. This TCR was sampled from an adult with Crohn's disease. The V gene is TRBV5-6, the J gene TRBJ2-3; tentative D call: TRBD1 (6 bases). The sequenced sample was ileal tissue. CDR3 loop: CASSSVTGITQYF. The CDR3 DNA reads as TGTGCCAGCAGCTCAGTCACAGGGATTACGCAGTATTTT.